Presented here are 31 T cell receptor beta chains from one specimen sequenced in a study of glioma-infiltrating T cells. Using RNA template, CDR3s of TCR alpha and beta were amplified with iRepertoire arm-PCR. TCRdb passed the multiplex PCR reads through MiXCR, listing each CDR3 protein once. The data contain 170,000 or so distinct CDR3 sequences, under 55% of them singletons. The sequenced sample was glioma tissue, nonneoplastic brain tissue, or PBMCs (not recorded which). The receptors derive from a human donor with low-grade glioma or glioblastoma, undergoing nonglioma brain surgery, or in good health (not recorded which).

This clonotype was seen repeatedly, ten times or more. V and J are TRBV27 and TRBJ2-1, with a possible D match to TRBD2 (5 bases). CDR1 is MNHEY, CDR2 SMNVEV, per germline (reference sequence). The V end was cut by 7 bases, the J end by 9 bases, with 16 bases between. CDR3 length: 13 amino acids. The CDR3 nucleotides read TGTGCCAGCACCTCCGGAGGTCGACTTGAGCAGTTCTTC. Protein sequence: CASTSGGRLEQFF.

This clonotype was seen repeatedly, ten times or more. The CDR3 coding sequence is TGTGCCAGCAGTGAACAGGGACATTACACCGGGGAGCTGTTTTTT. It translates to CASSEQGHYTGELFF. The rearrangement links TRBV6-1 to TRBJ2-2, with TRBD1 as a possible D gene (6 bases). CDR3 length equals 15 residues. Looked up from germline, CDR1 is MNHNS and CDR2 is SASEGT. With 2 bases removed from V and 3 bases from J, the gap between germline ends came to 10 bases.

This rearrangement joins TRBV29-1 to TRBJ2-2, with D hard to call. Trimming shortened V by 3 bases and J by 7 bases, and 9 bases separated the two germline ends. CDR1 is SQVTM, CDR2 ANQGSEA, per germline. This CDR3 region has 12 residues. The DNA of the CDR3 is TGCAGCGTTGATGTTTCCATCGGGGAGCTGTTTTTT. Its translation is CSVDVSIGELFF.

CDR3 DNA: TGTGCCAGTAGTATAGACTCGCGAAAACTGTTTTTT. It yields the protein CASSIDSRKLFF. The chain employs TRBV19 and TRBJ1-4, with D unclear. The V and J ends lost 0 bases and 10 bases respectively, with 6 bases between them. This CDR3 region has 12 residues. Germline CDR1 is LNHDA and CDR2 is SQIVND (reference sequence).

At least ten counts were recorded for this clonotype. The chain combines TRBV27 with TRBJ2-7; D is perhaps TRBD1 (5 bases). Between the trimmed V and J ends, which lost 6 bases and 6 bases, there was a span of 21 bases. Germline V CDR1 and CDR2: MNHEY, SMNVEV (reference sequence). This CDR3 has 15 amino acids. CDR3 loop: CASSSPRSRGAEQYF. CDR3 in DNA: TGTGCCAGCAGCTCCCCCCGGTCCCGTGGGGCCGAGCAGTACTTC.

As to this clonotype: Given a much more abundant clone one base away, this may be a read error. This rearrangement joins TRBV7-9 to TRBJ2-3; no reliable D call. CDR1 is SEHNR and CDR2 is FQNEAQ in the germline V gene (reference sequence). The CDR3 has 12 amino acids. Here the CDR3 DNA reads TGTTCCAGCAGCCCCCAAAAAGATACGCAGTATTTT. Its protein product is CSSSPQKDTQYF.

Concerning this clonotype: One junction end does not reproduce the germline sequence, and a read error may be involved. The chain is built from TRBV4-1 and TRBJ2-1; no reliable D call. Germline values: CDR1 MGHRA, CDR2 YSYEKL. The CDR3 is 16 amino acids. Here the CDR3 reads CASRQDSGRGYNEQFF. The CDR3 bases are TGCGCCAGCAGACAAGATTCTGGTCGTGGCTACAATGAGCAGTTCTTC.

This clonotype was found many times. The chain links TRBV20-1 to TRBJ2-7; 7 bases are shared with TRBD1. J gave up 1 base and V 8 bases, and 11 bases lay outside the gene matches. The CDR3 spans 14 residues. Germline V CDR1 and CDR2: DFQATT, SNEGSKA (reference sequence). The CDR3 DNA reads TGCAGTACATCGACAGGGATAGGATCCTACGAGCAGTACTTC. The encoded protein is CSTSTGIGSYEQYF.

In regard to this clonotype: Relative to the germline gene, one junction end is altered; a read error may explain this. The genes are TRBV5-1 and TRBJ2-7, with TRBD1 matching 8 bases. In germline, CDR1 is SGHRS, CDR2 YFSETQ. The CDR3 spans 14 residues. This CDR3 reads CASSLRTGNGEKYF. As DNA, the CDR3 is TGCGCCAGCAGCTTACGGACAGGGAACGGCGAGAAGTACTTC. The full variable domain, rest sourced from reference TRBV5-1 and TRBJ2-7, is KAGVTQTPRYLIKTRGQQVTLSCSPISGHRSVSWYQQTPGQGLQFLFEYFSETQRNKGNFPGRFSGRQFSNSRSEMNVSTLELGDSALYLCASSLRTGNGEKYFGPGTRLTVT.

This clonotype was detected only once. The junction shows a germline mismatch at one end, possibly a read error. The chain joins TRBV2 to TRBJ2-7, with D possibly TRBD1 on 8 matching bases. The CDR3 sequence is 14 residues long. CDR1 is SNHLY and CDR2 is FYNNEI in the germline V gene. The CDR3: CASSLQGGNYERYF. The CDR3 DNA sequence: TGTGCCAGCAGTTTACAGGGGGGGAACTACGAGCGGTACTTC.

CDR3 coding DNA: TGTGCCAGCAGGGCGACGGGAGTGACATGGATTAACACTGAAGCTTTCTTT. It translates to CASRATGVTWINTEAFF. This rearrangement joins TRBV6-1 to TRBJ1-1, with D unresolved. Between the trimmed V and J ends, which lost 6 bases and 2 bases, there was a span of 22 bases. Germline V lookup: CDR1 MNHNS, CDR2 SASEGT. This CDR3 is built from 17 residues.

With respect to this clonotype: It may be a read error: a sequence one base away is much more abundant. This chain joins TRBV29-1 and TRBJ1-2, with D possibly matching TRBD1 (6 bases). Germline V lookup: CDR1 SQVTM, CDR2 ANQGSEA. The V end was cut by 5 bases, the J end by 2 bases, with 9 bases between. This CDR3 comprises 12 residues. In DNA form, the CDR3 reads TGCAGCGTTTCAGGGGTCAACTATGGCTACACCTTC. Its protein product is CSVSGVNYGYTF.

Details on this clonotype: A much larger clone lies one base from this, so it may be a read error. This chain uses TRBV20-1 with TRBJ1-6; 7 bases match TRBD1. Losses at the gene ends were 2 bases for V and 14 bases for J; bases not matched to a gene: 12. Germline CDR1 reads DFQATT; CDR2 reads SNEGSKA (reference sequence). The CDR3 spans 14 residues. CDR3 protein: CSARWGTAADTLHF. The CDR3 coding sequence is TGCAGTGCTAGATGGGGGACAGCGGCGGATACCCTCCACTTT.

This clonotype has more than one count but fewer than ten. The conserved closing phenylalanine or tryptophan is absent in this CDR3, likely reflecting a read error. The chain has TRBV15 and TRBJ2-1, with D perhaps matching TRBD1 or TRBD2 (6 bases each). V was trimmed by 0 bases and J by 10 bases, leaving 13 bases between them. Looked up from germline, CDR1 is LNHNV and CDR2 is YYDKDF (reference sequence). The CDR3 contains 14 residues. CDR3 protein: CATSRDLGGREQFL. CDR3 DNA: TGTGCCACCAGCAGAGATCTAGGGGGGCGAGAGCAGTTCCTC.

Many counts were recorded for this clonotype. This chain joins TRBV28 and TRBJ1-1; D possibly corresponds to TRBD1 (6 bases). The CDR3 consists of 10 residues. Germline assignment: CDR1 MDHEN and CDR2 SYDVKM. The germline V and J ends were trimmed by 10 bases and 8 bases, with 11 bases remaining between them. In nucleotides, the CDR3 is TGTGCCACCAAAGACAGGGAAGCTTTCTTT. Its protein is CATKDREAFF.

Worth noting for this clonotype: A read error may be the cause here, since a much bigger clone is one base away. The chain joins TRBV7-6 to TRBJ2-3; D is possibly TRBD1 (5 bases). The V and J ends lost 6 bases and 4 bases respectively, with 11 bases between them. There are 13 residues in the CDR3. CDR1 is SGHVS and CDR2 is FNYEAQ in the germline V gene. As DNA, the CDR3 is TGTGCCAGCAGACGAGTAGGGGCAGATACGCAGTATTTT. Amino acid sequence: CASRRVGADTQYF.

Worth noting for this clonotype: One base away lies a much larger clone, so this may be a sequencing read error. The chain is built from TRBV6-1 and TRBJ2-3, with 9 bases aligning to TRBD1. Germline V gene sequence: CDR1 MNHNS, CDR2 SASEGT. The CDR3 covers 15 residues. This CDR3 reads CAIRDRASSTHTQYF. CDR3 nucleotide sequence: TGTGCCATCAGGGACAGGGCCTCTAGCACACATACGCAGTATTTT.

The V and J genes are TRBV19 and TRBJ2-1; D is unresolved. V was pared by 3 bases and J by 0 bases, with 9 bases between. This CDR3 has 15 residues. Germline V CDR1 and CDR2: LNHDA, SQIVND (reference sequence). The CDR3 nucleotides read TGTGCCAGTAGTATGCCCTCGAGCTCCTACAATGAGCAGTTCTTC. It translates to CASSMPSSSYNEQFF. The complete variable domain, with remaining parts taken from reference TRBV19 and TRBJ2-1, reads DGGITQSPKYLFRKEGQNVTLSCEQNLNHDAMYWYRQDPGQGLRLIYYSQIVNDFQKGDIAEGYSVSREKKESFPLTVTSAQKNPTAFYLCASSMPSSSYNEQFFGPGTRLTVL.

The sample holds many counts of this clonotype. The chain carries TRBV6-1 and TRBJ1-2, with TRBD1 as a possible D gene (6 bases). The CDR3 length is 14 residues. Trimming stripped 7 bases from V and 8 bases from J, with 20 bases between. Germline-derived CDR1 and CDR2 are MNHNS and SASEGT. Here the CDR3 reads CASTRRGAEMGYTF. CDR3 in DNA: TGTGCCAGCACCCGACGGGGGGCCGAGATGGGCTACACCTTC.

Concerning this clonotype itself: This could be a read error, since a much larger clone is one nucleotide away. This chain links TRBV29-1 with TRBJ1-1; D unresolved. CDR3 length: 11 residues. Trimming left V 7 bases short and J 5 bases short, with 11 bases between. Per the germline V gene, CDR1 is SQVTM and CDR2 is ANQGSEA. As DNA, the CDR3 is TGCAGCGCGGCCAGGAAAACTGAAGCTTTCTTT. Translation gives CSAARKTEAFF.

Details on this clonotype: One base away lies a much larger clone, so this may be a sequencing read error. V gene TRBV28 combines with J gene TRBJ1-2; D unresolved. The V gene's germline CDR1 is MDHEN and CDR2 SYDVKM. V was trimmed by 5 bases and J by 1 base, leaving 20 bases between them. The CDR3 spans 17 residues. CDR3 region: CASSLASIGMINYGYTF. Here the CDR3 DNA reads TGTGCCAGCAGTCTCGCAAGTATCGGCATGATTAACTATGGCTACACCTTC.

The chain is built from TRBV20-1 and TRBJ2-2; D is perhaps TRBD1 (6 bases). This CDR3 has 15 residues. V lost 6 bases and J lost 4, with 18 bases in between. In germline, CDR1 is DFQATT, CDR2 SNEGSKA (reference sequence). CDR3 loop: CSARRSDRTTGELFF. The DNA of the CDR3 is TGCAGTGCGAGACGGAGCGACAGGACCACCGGGGAGCTGTTTTTT.

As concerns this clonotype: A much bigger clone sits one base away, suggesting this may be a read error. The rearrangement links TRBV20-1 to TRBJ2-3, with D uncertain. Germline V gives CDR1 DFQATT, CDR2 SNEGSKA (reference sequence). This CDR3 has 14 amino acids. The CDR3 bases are TGCAGTGCCTTCACCATTTTAGGCTCAGATAGGCAGTATTTT. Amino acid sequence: CSAFTILGSDRQYF.

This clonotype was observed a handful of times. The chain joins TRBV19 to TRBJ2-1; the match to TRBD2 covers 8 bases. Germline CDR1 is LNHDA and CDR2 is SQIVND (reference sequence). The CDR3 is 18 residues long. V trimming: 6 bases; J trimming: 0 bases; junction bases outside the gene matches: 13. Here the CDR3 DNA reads TGTGCCAGTAGCCTCGTTGCTAGCGGGTTACACTCCTACAATGAGCAGTTCTTC. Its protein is CASSLVASGLHSYNEQFF.

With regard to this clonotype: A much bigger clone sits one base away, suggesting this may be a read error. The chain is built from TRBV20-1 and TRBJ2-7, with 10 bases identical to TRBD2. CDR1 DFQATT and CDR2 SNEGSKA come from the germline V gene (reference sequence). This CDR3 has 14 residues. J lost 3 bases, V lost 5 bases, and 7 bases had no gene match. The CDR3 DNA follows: TGCAGTGCTCACCGACTAGCGGGCCACTACGAGCAGTACTTC. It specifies CSAHRLAGHYEQYF.

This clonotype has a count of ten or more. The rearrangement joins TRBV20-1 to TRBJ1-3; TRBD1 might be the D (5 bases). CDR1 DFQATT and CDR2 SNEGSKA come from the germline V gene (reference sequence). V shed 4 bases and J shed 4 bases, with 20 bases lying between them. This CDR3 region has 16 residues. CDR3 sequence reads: CSAKREAGLWGNTIYF. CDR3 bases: TGCAGTGCTAAGAGAGAAGCAGGGCTCTGGGGAAACACCATATATTTT.

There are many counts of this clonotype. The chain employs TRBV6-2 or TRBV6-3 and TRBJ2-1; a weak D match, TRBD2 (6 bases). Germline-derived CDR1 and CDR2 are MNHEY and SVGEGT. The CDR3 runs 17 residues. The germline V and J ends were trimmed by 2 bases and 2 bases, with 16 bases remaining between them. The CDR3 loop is CASSYNRLTGAYNEQFF. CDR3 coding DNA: TGTGCCAGCAGTTACAACCGCTTGACGGGGGCCTACAATGAGCAGTTCTTC.

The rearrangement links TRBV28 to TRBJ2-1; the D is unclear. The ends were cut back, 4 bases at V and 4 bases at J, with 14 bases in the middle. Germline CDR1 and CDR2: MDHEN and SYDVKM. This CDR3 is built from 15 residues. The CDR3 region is CASSSTSKEYNEQFF. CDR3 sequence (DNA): TGTGCCAGCAGTTCGACGAGTAAGGAATACAATGAGCAGTTCTTC.

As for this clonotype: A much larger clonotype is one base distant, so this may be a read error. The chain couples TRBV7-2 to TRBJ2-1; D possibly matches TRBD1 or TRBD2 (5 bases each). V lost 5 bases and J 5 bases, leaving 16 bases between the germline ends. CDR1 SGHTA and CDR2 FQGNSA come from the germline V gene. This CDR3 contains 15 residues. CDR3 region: CASSHTPGGNNEQFF. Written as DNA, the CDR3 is TGTGCCAGCAGCCACACCCCTGGGGGAAACAATGAGCAGTTCTTC.

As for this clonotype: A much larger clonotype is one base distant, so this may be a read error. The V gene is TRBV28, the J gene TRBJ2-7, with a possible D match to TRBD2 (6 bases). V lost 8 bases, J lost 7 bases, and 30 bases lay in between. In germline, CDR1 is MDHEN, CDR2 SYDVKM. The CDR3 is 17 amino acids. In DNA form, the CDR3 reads TGTGCCAGCCCGGCTAACGGGAGTCCATTCGCATCCGAAGAGCAGTACTTC. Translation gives CASPANGSPFASEEQYF.

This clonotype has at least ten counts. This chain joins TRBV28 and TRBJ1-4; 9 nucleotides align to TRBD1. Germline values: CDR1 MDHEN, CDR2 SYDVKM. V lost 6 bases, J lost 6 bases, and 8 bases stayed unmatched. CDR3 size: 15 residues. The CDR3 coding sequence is TGTGCCAGCAGCCTACTACAGGGGGCGCATGAAAAACTGTTTTTT. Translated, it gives CASSLLQGAHEKLFF.